This TCR beta chain was identified during a study of cytomegalovirus exposure and HLA in healthy donors. The CDR3 is made up of 14 amino acids. Per the germline V gene, CDR1 is LNHDA and CDR2 is SQIVND (reference sequence). V trimming: 6 bases; J trimming: 6 bases; junction bases outside the gene matches: 8. Researchers ran the PCR with 60 Vbeta and 13 Jbeta primers. Measured with immunoSEQ multiplex PCR; TCRdb has only the in-frame clones, and not every one. The table has under 200,000 clones, over 9.5% seen once. This chain connects TRBV19 to TRBJ2-3, with 8 bases identical to TRBD1. Sample: PBMCs. This clonotype was obtained from a man aged 50 or older in good health and CMV-seropositive. DNA for the CDR3: TGTGCCAGTAGGGGACAGGCGGAGCAGGATACGCAGTATTTT. This codes for CASRGQAEQDTQYF.